Below, 29 T cell receptor beta chains from the same sample are listed, as sequenced in a study of Ad26.COV2.S vaccination and SARS-CoV-2 variants. Treatment described: some 20 received Ad26.COV2.S at low or high dose, single or two shots; about 5 received placebo; per-sample allocation not given. At day 63 after the first vaccine or placebo injection, samples were drawn. Data came from immunoSEQ multiplex PCR; TCRdb stores just in-frame clones and leaves some out. The repertoire holds about 330,000 clones, about nine tenths seen once, with around 5.5% in the top ten. Specimen: peripheral blood, collected in a trial of Ad26.COV2.S vaccine versus placebo. These receptors were obtained from a person between 18 and 65 years old who received the Ad26.COV2.S COVID-19 vaccine or a placebo.

V is TRBV5-8 and J is TRBJ2-2; D is uncertain. Germline-derived CDR1 and CDR2 are SGHTS and YDEGEE. V lost 4 bases and J 6 bases, leaving 7 bases between the germline ends. The CDR3 sequence is 12 residues long. This chain's CDR3 is CASSLLPGELFF. The CDR3 nucleotides read TGTGCCAGCAGCCTCTTACCCGGGGAGCTGTTTTTT. Using reference TRBV5-8 and TRBJ2-2 for the parts outside the CDR3, the full variable domain is EAGVTQSPTHLIKTRGQQATLRCSPISGHTSVYWYQQALGLGLQFLLWYDEGEERNRGNFPPRFSGRQFPNYSSELNVNALELEDSALYLCASSLLPGELFFGEGSRLTVL.

The V gene is TRBV7-2, the J gene TRBJ2-7; D is ambiguous. V was trimmed by 1 base and J by 3 bases, leaving 10 bases between them. From germline, CDR1 is SGHTA and CDR2 FQGNSA. This CDR3 has 14 amino acids. CDR3 in DNA: TGTGCCAGCAGCTTAGTTGAATCCGACTACGAGCAGTACTTC. Translating it yields CASSLVESDYEQYF.

The V gene is TRBV12-3 or TRBV12-4, the J gene TRBJ1-2, with D possibly TRBD1 on 5 matching bases. Trimming took 2 bases from V and 8 from J, leaving 12 bases between them. The CDR3 loop spans 13 amino acids. CDR3 DNA: TGTGCCAGCAGTTTAAGTTTGGGGGTCGGCTACACCTTC. This sequence encodes CASSLSLGVGYTF.

The CDR3 is CASRNGQRGNQPQHF. In DNA, the CDR3 is TGTGCCAGTAGGAACGGACAGCGAGGCAATCAGCCCCAGCATTTT. The chain links TRBV19 to TRBJ1-5, with D possibly being TRBD1 (6 bases). CDR3 size: 15 residues. Germline lookup yields CDR1 LNHDA and CDR2 SQIVND (reference sequence). V was shortened by 6 bases and J by 2 bases, with 14 bases between the two germline ends.

The gene calls are TRBV18 and TRBJ2-1; TRBD1 might be the D (5 bases). V was pared by 4 bases and J by 0 bases, with 10 bases between. There are 15 residues in the CDR3. The germline V gene encodes CDR1 KGHSH and CDR2 LQKENI. The CDR3 sequence is CASSLTVLSYNEQFF. The CDR3 bases are TGTGCCAGCTCACTGACAGTTCTCTCCTACAATGAGCAGTTCTTC.

This clone was counted between two and nine times. CDR3 bases: TGTGCCAGCAGCTCACACAGGGAGGAACAAGAGACCCAGTACTTC. As protein: CASSSHREEQETQYF. The J gene is TRBJ2-5, the V gene TRBV7-9; tentatively, D is TRBD1 or TRBD2 (6 bases each). CDR3 length: 15 residues. Germline CDR1 SEHNR, CDR2 FQNEAQ (reference sequence). V was cut by 4 bases and J by 2 bases, with 14 bases left in between.

This chain links TRBV2 with TRBJ1-1, with D possibly being TRBD1 (6 bases). CDR1 is SNHLY and CDR2 is FYNNEI in the germline V gene. This CDR3 is 16 amino acids long. The V end lost 1 base, the J end lost 6 bases, and 18 bases lay between the germline ends. CDR3 DNA: TGTGCCAGCAGTGAAGTGTGGGGTACAGGGACCGCTGAAGCTTTCTTT. Protein: CASSEVWGTGTAEAFF.

This clone has a single count. J is TRBJ2-7 and V is TRBV5-1; the D call may be TRBD1 or TRBD2 (5 bases each). The CDR3 is made up of 17 amino acids. Between the trimmed V and J ends, which lost 0 bases and 2 bases, there was a span of 18 bases. The germline V gene encodes CDR1 SGHRS and CDR2 YFSETQ. The CDR3 protein is CASSLEPGRTSTYEQYF. Written as DNA, the CDR3 is TGCGCCAGCAGCTTGGAACCGGGACGGACCTCGACCTACGAGCAGTACTTC.

V usage is TRBV12-1 and J usage is TRBJ1-5. TRBV12-1 has pseudogene status. This CDR3 has 10 residues. As DNA, the CDR3 is TGTGCCAGCATATATCAGCCCCAGCATTTT. This gives the protein CASIYQPQHF.

The V call is TRBV11-2, the J call TRBJ1-2, with a weak D call TRBD1 (6 bases). The ends were cut back, 5 bases at V and 2 bases at J, with 15 bases in the middle. The germline gives CDR1 SGHAT, CDR2 FQNNGV. This CDR3 contains 15 residues. CDR3 loop: CASSRTPTGNYGYTF. The CDR3 nucleotides read TGTGCCAGCAGCCGAACACCAACAGGGAACTATGGCTACACCTTC.

This sequence joins TRBV14 and TRBJ2-1; D remains unclear. Trimming shortened V by 0 bases and J by 2 bases, and 11 bases separated the two germline ends. The germline CDR1 and CDR2 sequences are SGHDN and FVKESK. The CDR3 extends over 16 amino acids. The DNA of the CDR3 is TGTGCCAGCAGCCAAGAATGGGCTATGGCCTACAATGAGCAGTTCTTC. Translated: CASSQEWAMAYNEQFF.

The V and J genes are TRBV9 and TRBJ2-2; D perhaps matches TRBD1 (6 bases). This CDR3 spans 16 amino acids. Trimming shortened V by 6 bases and J by 0 bases, and 15 bases separated the two germline ends. Germline CDR1 and CDR2: SGDLS and YYNGEE. CDR3 region: CASTPGQSPNTGELFF. The CDR3 coding sequence is TGTGCCAGCACCCCAGGACAGTCTCCGAACACCGGGGAGCTGTTTTTT.

On this clone: An end of the junction differs from the germline gene, which may be a read error. The genes are TRBV3-1 (or the pseudogene TRBV3-2) and TRBJ1-3, with D unresolved. Germline lookup yields CDR1 LGHDT and CDR2 YNNKEL (reference sequence). The CDR3 covers 12 residues. The CDR3 spells CASNQGWSTIYF. The CDR3 coding sequence is TGTGCCAGCAACCAAGGGTGGAGTACCATATATTTT.

This chain uses TRBV7-9 with TRBJ1-2; the D gene is possibly TRBD1 (6 bases). Germline CDR1 and CDR2: SEHNR and FQNEAQ (reference sequence). The V end lost 2 bases, the J end lost 4 bases, and 14 bases lay between the germline ends. The CDR3 runs 15 residues. The CDR3 spells CASSLITGSIYGYTF. The CDR3 bases are TGTGCCAGCAGCTTAATTACAGGGAGTATCTATGGCTACACCTTC.

V and J are TRBV7-9 and TRBJ1-1; D is ambiguous. The CDR3 runs to 15 residues. CDR1 SEHNR and CDR2 FQNEAQ come from the germline V gene (reference sequence). V was shortened by 1 base and J by 1 base, with 10 bases between the two germline ends. The CDR3: CASSLGYGENTEAFF. The CDR3 DNA follows: TGTGCCAGCAGCTTAGGCTACGGGGAGAACACTGAAGCTTTCTTT.

V is TRBV19 and J is TRBJ1-1; D is unresolved. The CDR3 runs 13 residues. The V end was cut by 3 bases, the J end by 2 bases, with 7 bases between. The germline gives CDR1 LNHDA, CDR2 SQIVND (reference sequence). DNA for the CDR3: TGTGCCAGTAGTATCGGCTACAACACTGAAGCTTTCTTT. Translated: CASSIGYNTEAFF.

This rearrangement joins TRBV5-1 to TRBJ2-6, with TRBD1 matching over 7 bases. CDR3 length: 17 residues. Germline V gene data show CDR1 as SGHRS and CDR2 as YFSETQ. With 5 bases clipped from V and 0 bases from J, the junction kept 8 bases outside the gene matches. The CDR3 region has the DNA TGCGCCAGCAGTCACGGGGACAGAAGCTCTGGGGCCAACGTCCTGACTTTC. Its translation: CASSHGDRSSGANVLTF. Looking up the rest from reference TRBV5-1 and TRBJ2-6 gives the full variable domain: KAGVTQTPRYLIKTRGQQVTLSCSPISGHRSVSWYQQTPGQGLQFLFEYFSETQRNKGNFPGRFSGRQFSNSRSEMNVSTLELGDSALYLCASSHGDRSSGANVLTFGAGSRLTVL.

The J gene is TRBJ1-1, the V gene TRBV6-5; D not certain. The CDR3 is 12 amino acids. Trimming shortened V by 0 bases and J by 7 bases, and 6 bases separated the two germline ends. The germline V gene has CDR1 MNHEY and CDR2 SVGAGI. The CDR3 here is CASSYSGLEAFF. The DNA for the CDR3 is TGTGCCAGCAGTTACTCGGGCCTTGAAGCTTTCTTT.

This clone was detected a few times. The chain recombines TRBV7-9 with TRBJ1-3, with 8 bases aligning to TRBD1. Germline V gives CDR1 SEHNR, CDR2 FQNEAQ (reference sequence). V lost 5 bases and J lost 0; bases outside the gene matches: 3. The CDR3 runs to 15 residues. CDR3 in amino acids: CASSRDRTSGNTIYF. The CDR3 nucleotides are TGTGCCAGCAGCCGGGACAGGACCTCTGGAAACACCATATATTTT.

This rearrangement joins TRBV19 to TRBJ1-1, with D perhaps TRBD1 (5 bases). The V end was cut by 3 bases, the J end by 4 bases, with 15 bases between. Germline V gives CDR1 LNHDA, CDR2 SQIVND (reference sequence). The CDR3 has 15 residues. CDR3 in amino acids: CASSIPRGRGTEAFF. CDR3 DNA: TGTGCCAGTAGTATCCCCCGGGGCCGTGGCACTGAAGCTTTCTTT.

The chain employs TRBV2 and TRBJ1-1; D remains ambiguous. The CDR3 consists of 12 residues. Trimming stripped 6 bases from V and 6 bases from J, with 11 bases between. CDR1 SNHLY and CDR2 FYNNEI come from the germline V gene. CDR3 sequence: CASSGEGPEAFF. Here the CDR3 DNA reads TGTGCCAGCAGCGGGGAGGGCCCTGAAGCTTTCTTT.

The V call is TRBV12-3 or TRBV12-4, the J call TRBJ1-1; D possibly corresponds to TRBD1 (5 bases). The CDR3 runs 13 residues. V lost 6 bases, J lost 2 bases, and 10 bases lay in between. The chain's CDR3 is CASRLTENTEAFF. In DNA form, the CDR3 reads TGTGCCAGCAGGTTGACAGAAAACACTGAAGCTTTCTTT.

The chain links TRBV19 to TRBJ1-3; D might be TRBD1 (5 bases). Germline values: CDR1 LNHDA, CDR2 SQIVND (reference sequence). The V and J ends lost 4 bases and 3 bases respectively, with 13 bases between them. CDR3 length equals 15 residues. Here the CDR3 reads CASSSSGVGGNTIYF. CDR3 in DNA: TGTGCCAGTAGTAGCTCGGGGGTAGGTGGAAACACCATATATTTT.

The genes are TRBV9 and TRBJ2-1; D unresolved. Germline CDR1 SGDLS, CDR2 YYNGEE. The CDR3 covers 15 residues. V was clipped by 4 bases and J by 4 bases, with 15 bases between them. CDR3 coding DNA: TGTGCCAGCAGCCCACACACGGTCGGGTACAATGAGCAGTTCTTC. Its translation: CASSPHTVGYNEQFF.

The chain employs TRBV7-9 and TRBJ1-5; 7 bases are shared with TRBD1. After removal of 5 bases from V and 2 bases from J, the junction contained 6 bases not matched to a gene. The CDR3 is 15 amino acids. Germline CDR1 reads SEHNR; CDR2 reads FQNEAQ (reference sequence). The CDR3 sequence is CASSAYGQGNQPQHF. CDR3 coding DNA: TGTGCCAGCAGCGCTTACGGACAGGGCAATCAGCCCCAGCATTTT.

This chain uses TRBV5-8 with TRBJ2-3; D not certain. The CDR3 has 16 amino acids. Germline CDR1 reads SGHTS; CDR2 reads YDEGEE. Trimming removed 4 bases at V and 0 bases at J, with 15 bases between. CDR3 sequence: CASSRGYGASTDTQYF. The CDR3 DNA reads TGTGCCAGCAGCCGCGGCTACGGCGCTAGCACAGATACGCAGTATTTT.

As to this clone: Other DNA sequences in this sample translate to the same CDR3. The V call is TRBV5-1, the J call TRBJ1-1; 8 bases fit TRBD1. Trimming removed 4 bases from V and 1 base from J; junction bases left unmatched: 3. Looked up from germline, CDR1 is SGHRS and CDR2 is YFSETQ. The CDR3 loop spans 14 amino acids. DNA for the CDR3: TGCGCCAGCAGCCTGACAGGGGAGAACACTGAAGCTTTCTTT. Residues: CASSLTGENTEAFF.

The rearrangement joins TRBV25-1 to TRBJ1-1; 7 positions agree with TRBD1. V was clipped by 1 base and J by 0 bases; unmatched bases: 5. CDR1 and CDR2 from the germline V gene are MGHDK and SYGVNS. This CDR3 contains 16 residues. CDR3 amino acids: CASSESRGFMNTEAFF. The CDR3 nucleotides read TGTGCCAGCAGTGAATCCAGGGGGTTCATGAACACTGAAGCTTTCTTT.

This clone was recorded once. The rearrangement links TRBV11-2 to TRBJ2-3; D possibly corresponds to TRBD1 (6 bases). The CDR3 is made up of 17 amino acids. V lost 2 bases, J lost 2 bases, and 17 bases lay in between. Germline V gene sequence: CDR1 SGHAT, CDR2 FQNNGV. Here the CDR3 reads CASSLNPTGAATDTQYF. The CDR3 DNA reads TGTGCCAGCAGCTTAAACCCGACAGGAGCTGCCACAGATACGCAGTATTTT. Supplemented by reference TRBV11-2 and TRBJ2-3, the full variable domain reads EAGVAQSPRYKIIEKRQSVAFWCNPISGHATLYWYQQILGQGPKLLIQFQNNGVVDDSQLPKDRFSAERLKGVDSTLKIQPAKLEDSAVYLCASSLNPTGAATDTQYFGPGTRLTVL.